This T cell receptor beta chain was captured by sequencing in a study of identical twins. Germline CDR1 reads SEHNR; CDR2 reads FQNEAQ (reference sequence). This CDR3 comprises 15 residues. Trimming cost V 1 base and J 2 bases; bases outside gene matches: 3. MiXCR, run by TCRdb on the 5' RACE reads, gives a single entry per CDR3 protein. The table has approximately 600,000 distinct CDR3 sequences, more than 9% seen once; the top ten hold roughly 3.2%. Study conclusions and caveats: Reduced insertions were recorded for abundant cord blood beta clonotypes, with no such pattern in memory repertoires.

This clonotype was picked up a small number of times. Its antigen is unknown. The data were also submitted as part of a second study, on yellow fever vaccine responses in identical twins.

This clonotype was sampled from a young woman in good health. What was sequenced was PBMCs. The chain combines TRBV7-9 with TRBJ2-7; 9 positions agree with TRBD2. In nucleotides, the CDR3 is TGTGCCAGCAGCTTAGGCGGGGGGGTAGCCTACGAGCAGTACTTC. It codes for CASSLGGGVAYEQYF.